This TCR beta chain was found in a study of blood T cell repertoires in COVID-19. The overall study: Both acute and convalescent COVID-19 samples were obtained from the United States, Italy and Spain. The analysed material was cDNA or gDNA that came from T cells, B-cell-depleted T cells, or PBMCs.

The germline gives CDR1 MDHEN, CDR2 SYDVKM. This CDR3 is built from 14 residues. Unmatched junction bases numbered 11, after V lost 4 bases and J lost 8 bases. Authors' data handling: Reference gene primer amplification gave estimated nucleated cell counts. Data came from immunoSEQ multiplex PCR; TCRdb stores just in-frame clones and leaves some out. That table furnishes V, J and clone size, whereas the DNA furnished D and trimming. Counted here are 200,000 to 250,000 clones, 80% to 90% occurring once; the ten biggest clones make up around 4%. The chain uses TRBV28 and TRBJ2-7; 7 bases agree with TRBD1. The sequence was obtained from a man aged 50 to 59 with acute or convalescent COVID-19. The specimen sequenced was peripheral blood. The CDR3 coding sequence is TGTGCCAGCAGTTCCTCCGGGACAGATACAAAGCAGTACTTC. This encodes CASSSSGTDTKQYF.